This TCR beta chain was captured in a study of T cells in Graves' hyperthyroidism and ophthalmopathy. This clonotype was counted at least ten times. Its antigen is currently unknown. The CDR3 sequence is 14 residues long. CDR1 and CDR2 from the germline V gene are SNHLY and FYNNEI. V lost 7 bases to trimming and J lost 3 bases; unmatched junction nucleotides: 5. Points from the study as a whole: Blood also carried most thyroid clonotypes expanded above 0.001.

The investigators amplified TCR beta CDR3 regions from RNA transcripts. The study used the HTBI primer set for a first-round RT-PCR of the TCR CDR3. TCRdb analysed the multiplex PCR reads with MiXCR anew, one entry per CDR3 protein. The sample shows roughly 530,000 distinct CDR3 sequences, under 20% of them seen only once. Diagnostic assessment was based on clinical symptoms, serum thyroxine and TRAb, thyroid ultrasound and orbital computed tomography. From under 12 ml of fresh peripheral blood, PBMCs were isolated. The chain couples TRBV2 to TRBJ1-1, with TRBD1 matching over 10 bases. The TCR originated in a woman under 30 with Graves' ophthalmopathy. The sample was blood. In nucleotides, the CDR3 is TGTGCCAGCACCGGACAGGGGGTGGACACTGAAGCTTTCTTT. Its protein is CASTGQGVDTEAFF.